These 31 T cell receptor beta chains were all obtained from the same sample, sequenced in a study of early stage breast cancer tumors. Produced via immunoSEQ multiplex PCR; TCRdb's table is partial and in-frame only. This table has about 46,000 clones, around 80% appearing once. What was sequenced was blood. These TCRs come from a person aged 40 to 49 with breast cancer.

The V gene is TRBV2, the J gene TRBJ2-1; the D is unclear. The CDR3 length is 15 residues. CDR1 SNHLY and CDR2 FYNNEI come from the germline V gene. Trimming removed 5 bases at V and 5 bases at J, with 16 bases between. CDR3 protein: CASSLLILRDNEQFF. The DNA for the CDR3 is TGTGCCAGCAGTCTCCTGATTCTTAGGGACAATGAGCAGTTCTTC.

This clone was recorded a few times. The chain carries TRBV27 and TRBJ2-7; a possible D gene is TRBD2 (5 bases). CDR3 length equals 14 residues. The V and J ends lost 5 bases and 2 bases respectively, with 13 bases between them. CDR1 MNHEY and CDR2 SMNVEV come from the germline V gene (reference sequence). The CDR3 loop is CASSKDWGAYEQYF. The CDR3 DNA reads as TGTGCCAGCAGTAAGGACTGGGGAGCCTACGAGCAGTACTTC.

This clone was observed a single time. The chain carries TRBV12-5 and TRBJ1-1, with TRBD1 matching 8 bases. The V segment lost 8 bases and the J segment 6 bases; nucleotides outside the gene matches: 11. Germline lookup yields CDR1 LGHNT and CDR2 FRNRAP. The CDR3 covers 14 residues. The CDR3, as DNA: TGTGCTAGTTCCAGACAGGGGAGGATCGCTGAAGCTTTCTTT. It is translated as CASSRQGRIAEAFF.

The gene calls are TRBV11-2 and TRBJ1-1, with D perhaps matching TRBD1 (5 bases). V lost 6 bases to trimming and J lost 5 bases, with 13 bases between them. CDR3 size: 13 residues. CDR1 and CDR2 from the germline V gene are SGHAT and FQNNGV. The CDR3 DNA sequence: TGTGCCAGCAGTAGGGACGTGGATACTGAAGCTTTCTTT. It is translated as CASSRDVDTEAFF.

The CDR3 DNA reads as TGTGCCAGCAGCGTAGCAGGGGTGGGCACTGAAGCTTTCTTT. Protein: CASSVAGVGTEAFF. The chain is built from TRBV9 and TRBJ1-1; D possibly corresponds to TRBD1 (6 bases). CDR1 SGDLS and CDR2 YYNGEE come from the germline V gene. Trimming left V 0 bases short and J 4 bases short, with 10 bases between. This CDR3 comprises 14 residues.

The CDR3 bases are TGTGCCAGCAGCCGGGACAGGGGAGTCTACGAGCAGTACTTC. This sequence encodes CASSRDRGVYEQYF. V gene TRBV2 combines with J gene TRBJ2-7; 10 bases fit TRBD1. V shed 6 bases and J 3 bases; nucleotides not matched to a gene: 5. In germline, CDR1 is SNHLY, CDR2 FYNNEI. This CDR3 is 14 amino acids long.

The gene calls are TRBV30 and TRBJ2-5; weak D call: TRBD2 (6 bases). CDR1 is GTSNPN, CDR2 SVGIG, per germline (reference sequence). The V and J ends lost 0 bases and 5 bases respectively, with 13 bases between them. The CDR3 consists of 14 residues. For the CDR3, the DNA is TGTGCCTGGAGTGTAGGGCTAGCGACGGAGACCCAGTACTTC. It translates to CAWSVGLATETQYF. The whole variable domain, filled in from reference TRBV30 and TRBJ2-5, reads SQTIHQWPATLVQPVGSPLSLECTVEGTSNPNLYWYRQAAGRGLQLLFYSVGIGQISSEVPQNLSASRPQDRQFILSSKKLLLSDSGFYLCAWSVGLATETQYFGPGTRLLVL.

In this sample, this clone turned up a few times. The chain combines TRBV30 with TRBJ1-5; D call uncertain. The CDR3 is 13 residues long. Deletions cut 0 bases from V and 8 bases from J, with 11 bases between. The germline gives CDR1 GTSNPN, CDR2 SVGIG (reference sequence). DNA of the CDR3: TGTGCCTGGAGTGTTTCGTCTGGTGAGCCCCAGCATTTT. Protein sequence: CAWSVSSGEPQHF. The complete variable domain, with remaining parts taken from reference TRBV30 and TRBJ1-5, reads SQTIHQWPATLVQPVGSPLSLECTVEGTSNPNLYWYRQAAGRGLQLLFYSVGIGQISSEVPQNLSASRPQDRQFILSSKKLLLSDSGFYLCAWSVSSGEPQHFGDGTRLSIL.

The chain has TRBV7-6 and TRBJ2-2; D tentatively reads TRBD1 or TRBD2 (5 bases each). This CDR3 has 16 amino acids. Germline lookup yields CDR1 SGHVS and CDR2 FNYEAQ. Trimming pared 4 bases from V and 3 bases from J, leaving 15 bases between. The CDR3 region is CASSSVGVGDTGELFF. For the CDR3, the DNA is TGTGCCAGCAGCTCCGTGGGGGTAGGGGACACCGGGGAGCTGTTTTTT.

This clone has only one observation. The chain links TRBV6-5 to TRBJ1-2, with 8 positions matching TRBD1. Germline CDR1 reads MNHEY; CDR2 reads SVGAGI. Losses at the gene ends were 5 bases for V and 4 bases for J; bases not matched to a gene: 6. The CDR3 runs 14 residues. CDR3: CASSAGGAGYGYTF. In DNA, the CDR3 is TGTGCCAGCAGTGCAGGGGGCGCGGGCTATGGCTACACCTTC.

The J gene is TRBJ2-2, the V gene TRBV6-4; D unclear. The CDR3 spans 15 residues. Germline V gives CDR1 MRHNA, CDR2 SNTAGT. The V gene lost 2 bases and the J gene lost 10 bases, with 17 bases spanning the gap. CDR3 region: CASSDLKTSISELFF. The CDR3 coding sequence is TGTGCCAGCAGTGACCTGAAAACATCCATTTCGGAGCTGTTTTTT.

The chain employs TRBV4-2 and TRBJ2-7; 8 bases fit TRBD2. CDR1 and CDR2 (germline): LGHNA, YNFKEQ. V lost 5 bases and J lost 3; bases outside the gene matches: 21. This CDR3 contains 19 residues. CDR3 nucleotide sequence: TGTGCCAGCAGCTCTTTTCCTTGGACGCCCGGGGGGGACCGCTACGAGCAGTACTTC. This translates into CASSSFPWTPGGDRYEQYF.

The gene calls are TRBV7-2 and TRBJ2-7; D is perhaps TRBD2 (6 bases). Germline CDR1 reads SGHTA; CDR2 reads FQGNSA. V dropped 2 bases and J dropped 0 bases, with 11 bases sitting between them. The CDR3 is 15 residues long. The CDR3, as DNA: TGTGCCAGCAGCTTATCGGCGGGGACCTCCTACGAGCAGTACTTC. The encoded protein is CASSLSAGTSYEQYF.

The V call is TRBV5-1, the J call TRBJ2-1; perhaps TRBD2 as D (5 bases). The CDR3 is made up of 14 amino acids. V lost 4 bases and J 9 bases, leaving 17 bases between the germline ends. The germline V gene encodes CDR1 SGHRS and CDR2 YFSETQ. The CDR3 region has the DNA TGCGCCAGCAGCCCCGAGCTAGCTTCGGCTGAGCAGTTCTTC. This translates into CASSPELASAEQFF.

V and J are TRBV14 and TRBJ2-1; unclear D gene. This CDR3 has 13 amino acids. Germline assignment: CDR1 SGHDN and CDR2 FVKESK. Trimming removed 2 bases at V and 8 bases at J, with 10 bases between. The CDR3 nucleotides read TGTGCCAGCAGCCAAAAAGCTATGGATGAGCAGTTCTTC. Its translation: CASSQKAMDEQFF.

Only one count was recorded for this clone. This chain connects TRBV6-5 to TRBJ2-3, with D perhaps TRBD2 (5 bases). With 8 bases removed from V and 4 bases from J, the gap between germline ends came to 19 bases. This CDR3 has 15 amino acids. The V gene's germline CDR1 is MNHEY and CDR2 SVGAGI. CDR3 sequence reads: CASSSAEGSADTQYF. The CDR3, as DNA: TGTGCCAGCTCCTCTGCCGAGGGCTCGGCAGATACGCAGTATTTT.

DNA for the CDR3: TGTGCCAGCAGCCGACCCGGACAGCCGACGAACGAGCAGTACTTC. Amino acids: CASSRPGQPTNEQYF. This rearrangement joins TRBV5-6 to TRBJ2-7; tentative D call: TRBD1 (6 bases). Trimming took off 4 bases at V and 5 bases at J, with 19 bases between the two ends. The germline CDR1 and CDR2 sequences are SGHDT and YYEEEE. There are 15 residues in the CDR3. Filled out from reference TRBV5-6 and TRBJ2-7, the complete variable domain reads DAGVTQSPTHLIKTRGQQVTLRCSPKSGHDTVSWYQQALGQGPQFIFQYYEEEERQRGNFPDRFSGHQFPNYSSELNVNALLLGDSALYLCASSRPGQPTNEQYFGPGTRLTVT.

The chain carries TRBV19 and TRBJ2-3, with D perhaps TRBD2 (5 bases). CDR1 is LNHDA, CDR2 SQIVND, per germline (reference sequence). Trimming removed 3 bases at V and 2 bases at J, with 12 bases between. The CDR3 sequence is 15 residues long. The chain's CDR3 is CASSIQAAFTDTQYF. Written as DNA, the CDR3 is TGTGCCAGTAGTATTCAAGCGGCCTTCACAGATACGCAGTATTTT.

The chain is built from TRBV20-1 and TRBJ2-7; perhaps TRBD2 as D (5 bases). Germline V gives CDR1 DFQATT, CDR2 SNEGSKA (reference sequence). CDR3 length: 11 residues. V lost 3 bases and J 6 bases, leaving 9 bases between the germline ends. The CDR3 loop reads CSASRGIEQYF. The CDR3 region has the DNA TGCAGTGCTAGTCGGGGTATCGAGCAGTACTTC.

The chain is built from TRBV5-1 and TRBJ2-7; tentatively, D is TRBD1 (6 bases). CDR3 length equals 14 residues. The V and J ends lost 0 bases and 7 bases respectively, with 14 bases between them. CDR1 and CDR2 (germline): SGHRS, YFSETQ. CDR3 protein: CASSLDRASREQYF. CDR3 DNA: TGCGCCAGCAGCTTGGACAGGGCGTCTAGGGAGCAGTACTTC.

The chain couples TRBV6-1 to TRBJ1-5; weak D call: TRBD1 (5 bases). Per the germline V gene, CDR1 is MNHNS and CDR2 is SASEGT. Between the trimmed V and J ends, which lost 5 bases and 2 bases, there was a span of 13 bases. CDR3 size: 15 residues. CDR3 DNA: TGTGCCAGCAGTCAGGGACGACCTGGCAATCAGCCCCAGCATTTT. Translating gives CASSQGRPGNQPQHF.

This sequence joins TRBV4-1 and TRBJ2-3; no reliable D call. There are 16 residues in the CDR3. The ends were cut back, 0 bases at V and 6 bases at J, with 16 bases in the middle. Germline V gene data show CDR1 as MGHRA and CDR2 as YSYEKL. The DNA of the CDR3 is TGCGCCAGCAGCCAAGATTGGGCTCAGCCCTGGGATACGCAGTATTTT. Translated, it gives CASSQDWAQPWDTQYF.

The CDR3 loop reads CASSKAEDREDQETQYF. CDR3 DNA sequence: TGTGCCAGCAGCAAAGCGGAAGACAGGGAGGACCAAGAGACCCAGTACTTC. The V and J genes are TRBV21-1 and TRBJ2-5; TRBD1, as called in the table, went unchecked against the DNA. TRBV21-1 is described as a pseudogene. The CDR3 is 17 amino acids.

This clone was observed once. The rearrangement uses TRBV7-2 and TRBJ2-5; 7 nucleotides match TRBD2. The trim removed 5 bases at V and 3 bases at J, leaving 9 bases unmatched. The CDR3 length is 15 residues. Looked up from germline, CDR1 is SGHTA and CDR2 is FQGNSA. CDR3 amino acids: CASSGASGPKETQYF. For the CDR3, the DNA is TGTGCCAGCAGCGGAGCTAGCGGACCTAAAGAGACCCAGTACTTC.

For the CDR3, the DNA is TGTGCCAGCAGCTTAGGACTAGCGATGGAGACCCAGTACTTC. Its translation: CASSLGLAMETQYF. The chain combines TRBV11-2 with TRBJ2-5, with 8 bases matching TRBD2. The junction had 3 bases not matched to a gene; V was cut back by 1 base and J by 5 bases. Germline CDR1 SGHAT, CDR2 FQNNGV. CDR3 length equals 14 residues.

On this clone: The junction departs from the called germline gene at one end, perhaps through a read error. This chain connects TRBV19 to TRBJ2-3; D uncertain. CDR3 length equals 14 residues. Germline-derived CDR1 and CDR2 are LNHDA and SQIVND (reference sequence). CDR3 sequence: CASYSGYRTDAQYF. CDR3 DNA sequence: TGTGCCAGCTACTCCGGATACCGCACAGATGCGCAGTATTTT.

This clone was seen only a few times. CDR3 loop: CASSLRDRDGSEQFF. CDR3 bases: TGTGCCAGCAGCTTACGGGACAGGGATGGTAGTGAGCAGTTCTTC. The chain joins TRBV7-3 to TRBJ2-1; 9 nucleotides agree with TRBD1. The V gene end was trimmed by 2 bases and the J gene end by 9 bases; junction bases not matched to a gene: 8. The CDR3 is 15 amino acids. The germline V gene encodes CDR1 SGHTA and CDR2 FQGTGA. Full variable domain (rest looked up from reference TRBV7-3 and TRBJ2-1): GAGVSQTPSNKVTEKGKYVELRCDPISGHTALYWYRQSLGQGPEFLIYFQGTGAADDSGLPNDRFFAVRPEGSVSTLKIQRTERGDSAVYLCASSLRDRDGSEQFFGPGTRLTVL.

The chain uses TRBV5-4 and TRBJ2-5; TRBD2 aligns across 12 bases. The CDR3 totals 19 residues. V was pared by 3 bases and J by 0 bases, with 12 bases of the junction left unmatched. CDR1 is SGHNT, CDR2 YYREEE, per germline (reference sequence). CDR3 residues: CASSSLTSGRLPYQETQYF. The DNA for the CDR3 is TGTGCCAGCAGCTCACTGACTAGCGGGAGACTACCTTACCAAGAGACCCAGTACTTC.

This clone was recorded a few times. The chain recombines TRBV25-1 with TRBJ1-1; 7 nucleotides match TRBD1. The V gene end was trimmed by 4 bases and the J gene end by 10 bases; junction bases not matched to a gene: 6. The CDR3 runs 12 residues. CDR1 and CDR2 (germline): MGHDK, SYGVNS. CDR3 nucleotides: TGTGCCAGCAGTGGACAGGGTGTCGGAGCTTTCTTT. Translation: CASSGQGVGAFF.

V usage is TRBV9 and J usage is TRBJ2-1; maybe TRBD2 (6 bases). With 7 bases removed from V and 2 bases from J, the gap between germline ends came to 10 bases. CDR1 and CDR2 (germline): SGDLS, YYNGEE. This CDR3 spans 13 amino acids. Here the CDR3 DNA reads TGTGCCAGCTCGGGACTTACCTACAATGAGCAGTTCTTC. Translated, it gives CASSGLTYNEQFF.

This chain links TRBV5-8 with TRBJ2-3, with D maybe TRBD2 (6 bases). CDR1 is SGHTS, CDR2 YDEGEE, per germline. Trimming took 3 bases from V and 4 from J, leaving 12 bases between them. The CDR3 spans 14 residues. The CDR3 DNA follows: TGTGCCAGCAGCTCAGCATCGGGAGCAGATACGCAGTATTTT. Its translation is CASSSASGADTQYF.